A selection of T cell receptor beta chains follows, all from one sample in a study of CD8 T cells in ankylosing spondylitis. TCRdb analysed the 5' RACE reads with MiXCR anew, one entry per CDR3 protein. The data contain approximately 240,000 distinct CDR3 sequences, more than 20% of them singletons. The specimen sequenced was blood, either unsorted or a sorted T cell fraction (not recorded which). These receptors all come from a male donor with ankylosing spondylitis or in good health (not recorded which). CDR3s include the opening cysteine and the closing phenylalanine or tryptophan. The order of the fields is V gene, D gene, clone size, J gene, CDR3 DNA, CDR3 protein. The D gene is left open where the match is weak. Clone size, where shown, is once, few, many, or a class for clones that have expanded.

TRBV29-1	NA	many	TRBJ1-2	TGCAGCGTCGCGAATCAGGGTAACTATGGCTACACCTTC	CSVANQGNYGYTF
TRBV12-3/TRBV12-4	TRBD2	many	TRBJ2-1	TGTGCCACCTCATGGGCTAGCGGGGATGAGCAGTTCTTC	CATSWASGDEQFF
TRBV20-1	TRBD2	many	TRBJ2-1	TGCAGTGCTAGTCGACCTCGGACTAGATTGAATGAGCAGTTCTTC	CSASRPRTRLNEQFF
TRBV20-1	TRBD2	few	TRBJ2-3	TGCAGTGCTAGAGCGGGGGGGCCAGATACGCAGTATTTT	CSARAGGPDTQYF
TRBV5-1	NA	once	TRBJ2-7	TGCGCCAGCAGCTTCCAGACGGGTCGCTCCTACGAGCAGTACTTC	CASSFQTGRSYEQYF
TRBV10-3	TRBD2	NA	TRBJ2-7	TGTGCCATCAGAAACGGGACTAGCGGGGGTAACGAGCAGTACTTC	CAIRNGTSGGNEQYF
TRBV11-2	NA	NA	TRBJ2-7	TGTGCCAGCAGCTTTCTTTCACTCTACGAGCAGTACTTC	CASSFLSLYEQYF
TRBV6-5	TRBD2	NA	TRBJ2-5	TGTGCCAGCAGTTACAGCCTAGCGGGGGGTTCCCAAGAGACCCAGTACTTC	CASSYSLAGGSQETQYF
TRBV5-5	NA	NA	TRBJ1-4	TGTGCCAGCAGCTCGGGGACAACTAATGAAAAACTGTTTTTT	CASSSGTTNEKLFF
TRBV2	NA	NA	TRBJ2-1	TGTGCCAGCGCGGGGACCTCCTACAATGAGCAGTTCTTC	CASAGTSYNEQFF
TRBV20-1	TRBD1	few	TRBJ2-1	TGCAGTGCTAGCGACAGGGGCCCTTGGAATGAGCAGTTCTTC	CSASDRGPWNEQFF
TRBV2	NA	many	TRBJ1-1	TGTGCCAGCAGTGAATTGTCAGGGCTGAACACTGAAGCTTTCTTT	CASSELSGLNTEAFF
TRBV5-6	NA	many	TRBJ2-1	TGTGCCAGCAGCTCTTACGTTGGGGAGCAGTTCTTC	CASSSYVGEQFF
TRBV12-3/TRBV12-4	NA	few	TRBJ1-1	TGTGCCAGCAGTTTGTTAAAGCGGGACACCAAGGAAGCTTTCTTT	CASSLLKRDTKEAFF
TRBV2	NA	NA	TRBJ2-1	TGTGCCACCATCGAGGTAGCCGCTGAGCAGTTCTTC	CATIEVAAEQFF
TRBV12-3/TRBV12-4	TRBD1	NA	TRBJ2-3	TGTGCCAGCAGTTTAGGAACAGGGGGCTCAGATACGCAGTATTTT	CASSLGTGGSDTQYF
TRBV7-2	TRBD2	many	TRBJ2-1	TGTGCCAGCAGCTCCCAGCGGGGCCGTTCCGAGCAGTTCTTC	CASSSQRGRSEQFF
TRBV29-1	TRBD2	few	TRBJ2-3	TGCAGCGTTGAGAGGCTAGCGGGGCTCACAGATACGCAGTATTTT	CSVERLAGLTDTQYF
TRBV4-2	TRBD2	NA	TRBJ2-1	TGTGCCAGCAGCCAAGAGACTAGCGGGAGCTACAATGAGCAGTTCTTC	CASSQETSGSYNEQFF
TRBV9	TRBD1	NA	TRBJ2-7	TGTGCCAGCAGCGTCGGACAGGGCGAGCAGTACTTC	CASSVGQGEQYF
TRBV6-1	NA	few	TRBJ2-3	TGTGCCAGCAGATCTCATAGCACAGATACGCAGTATTTT	CASRSHSTDTQYF
TRBV29-1	TRBD2	many	TRBJ2-7	TGCAGCGTGGCTGAAGCGGGGGTTCTCTACGAGCAGTACTTC	CSVAEAGVLYEQYF
TRBV7-9	NA	few	TRBJ2-1	TGTGCCAGCACCCCCGGGCGGTTCTCCTACAATGAGCAGTTCTTC	CASTPGRFSYNEQFF
TRBV12-3/TRBV12-4	NA	NA	TRBJ1-1	TGTGCCAGCGGGGGACTACCGAACACTGAAGCTTTCTTT	CASGGLPNTEAFF
TRBV12-3/TRBV12-4	TRBD2	few	TRBJ2-7	TGTGCCAGCAGCTTAGCGGGGGATACCTACGAGCAGTACTTC	CASSLAGDTYEQYF
TRBV3-1	TRBD1	few	TRBJ2-1	TGTGCCAGCAGCCAGAGGGACAGGGGGAATGAGCAGTTCTTC	CASSQRDRGNEQFF
TRBV2	NA	NA	TRBJ1-2	TGTGCCAGCAGTGACCAACAGCACTATGGCTACACCTTC	CASSDQQHYGYTF
TRBV11-1	NA	once	TRBJ2-1	TGTGCCAGCAGCCGATCGGGGTACAGTGAGCAGTTCTTC	CASSRSGYSEQFF
TRBV29-1	NA	many	TRBJ1-2	TGCAGCGTCCGCGATCCTGGCTACACCTTC	CSVRDPGYTF
TRBV29-1	NA	few	TRBJ2-5	TGCAGCGTTTTTGGACAGCAAGAGACCCAGTACTTC	CSVFGQQETQYF
TRBV2	TRBD2	NA	TRBJ2-3	TGTGCCAGCAGTCGTCTAGCGGGGGCCCCAGATACGCAGTATTTT	CASSRLAGAPDTQYF
TRBV25-1	NA	many	TRBJ2-5	TGTGCCAGCACTAAGGGCTCCGGGCGAGAGACCCAGTACTTC	CASTKGSGRETQYF
TRBV4-1	TRBD1	NA	TRBJ1-4	TGCGCCAGCGCGCGACCGGGACAGACAAATGAAAAACTGTTTTTT	CASARPGQTNEKLFF
TRBV12-3/TRBV12-4	NA	NA	TRBJ1-5	TGTGCCAGCAGTTTAGCGGGGATCAGACAGCCCCAGCATTTT	CASSLAGIRQPQHF
TRBV20-1	NA	many	TRBJ2-3	TGCAGTGCTAGAGAGGCTAGCACAGATACGCAGTATTTT	CSAREASTDTQYF
TRBV4-2	NA	many	TRBJ2-1	TGTGCCAGCAGCCAAGCGGGGGGCTCAGGGAATGAGCAGTTCTTC	CASSQAGGSGNEQFF
TRBV7-9	TRBD1	few	TRBJ2-5	TGTGCCAGCAGCTTAGCCTCGGGACAGCCGTTGTCCTTC	CASSLASGQPLSF
TRBV20-1	NA	NA	TRBJ1-1	TGCAGTGCTAGCAAGGGAACTGAAGCTTTCTTT	CSASKGTEAFF
TRBV20-1	TRBD2	few	TRBJ2-3	TGCAGTGCTAGAGAATCAGTAGCGGGGGGCACAGATACGCAGTATTTT	CSARESVAGGTDTQYF
TRBV20-1	NA	few	TRBJ2-2	TGCAGTGCTAGAGATCCCAGGGGCGTAACCGGGGAGCTGTTTTTT	CSARDPRGVTGELFF
TRBV6-5	TRBD2	few	TRBJ2-5	TGTGCCAGCAGTTACTCCGGGACTAGCGGGGGACCGTACCAAGAGACCCAGTACTTC	CASSYSGTSGGPYQETQYF
TRBV20-1	TRBD1	many	TRBJ2-7	TGCAGTGCTAGCCCTAGGGGGACAGTCTCCTACGAGCAGTACTTC	CSASPRGTVSYEQYF
TRBV29-1	TRBD1	many	TRBJ1-1	TGCAGCGTCGGAGAGGGGGCGTGGAACACTGAAGCTTTCTTT	CSVGEGAWNTEAFF
TRBV12-3/TRBV12-4	NA	many	TRBJ2-5	TGTGCCAGCAGTCCGCGGACCTCGTACCAAGAGACCCAGTACTTC	CASSPRTSYQETQYF
TRBV4-1	NA	few	TRBJ1-5	TGCGCCAGCAGCCGGGGGACGGTCGTCAATCAGCCCCAGCATTTT	CASSRGTVVNQPQHF
TRBV6-5	NA	few	TRBJ2-2	TGTGCCAGCAGTGGGGACCGTGGAAAGCTGTTTTTT	CASSGDRGKLFF